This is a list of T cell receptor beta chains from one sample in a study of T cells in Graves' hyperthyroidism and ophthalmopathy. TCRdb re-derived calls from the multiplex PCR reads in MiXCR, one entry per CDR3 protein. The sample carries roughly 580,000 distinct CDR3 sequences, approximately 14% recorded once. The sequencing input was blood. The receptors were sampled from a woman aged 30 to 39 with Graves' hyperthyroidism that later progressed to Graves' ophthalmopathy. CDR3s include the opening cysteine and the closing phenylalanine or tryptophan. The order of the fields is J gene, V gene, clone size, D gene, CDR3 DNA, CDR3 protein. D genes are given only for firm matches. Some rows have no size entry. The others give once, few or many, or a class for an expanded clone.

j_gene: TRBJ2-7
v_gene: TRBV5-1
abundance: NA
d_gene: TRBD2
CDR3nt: TGCGCCAGCAGTCCTAGCGGGAGCATCTACGAGCAGTACTTC
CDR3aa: CASSPSGSIYEQYF

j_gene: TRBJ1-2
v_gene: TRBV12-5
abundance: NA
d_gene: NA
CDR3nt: TGTGCTAGTGGTTTGGTAGTCGGTATAGGGGGAGCCTATGGCTACACCTTC
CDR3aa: CASGLVVGIGGAYGYTF

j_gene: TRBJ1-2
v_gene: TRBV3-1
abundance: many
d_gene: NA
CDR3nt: TGTGCCAGCAGCCCAATAAGGGGCTTCTATGGCTACACCTTC
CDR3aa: CASSPIRGFYGYTF

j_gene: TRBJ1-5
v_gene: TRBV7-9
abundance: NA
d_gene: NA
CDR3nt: TGTGCCAGCAGCTTAGTAGGGCCCCTCAATCAGCCCCAGCATTTT
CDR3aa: CASSLVGPLNQPQHF

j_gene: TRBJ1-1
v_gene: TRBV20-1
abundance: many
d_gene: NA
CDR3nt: TGCAGTGCTAGAGATGCGGGGGTAGGCACTGAAGCTTTCTTT
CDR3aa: CSARDAGVGTEAFF

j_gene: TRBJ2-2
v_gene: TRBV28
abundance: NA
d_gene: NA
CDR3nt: TGTGCCAGCAAAAACGGAGGGGGGGGCGGGGAGCTGTTTTTT
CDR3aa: CASKNGGGGGELFF

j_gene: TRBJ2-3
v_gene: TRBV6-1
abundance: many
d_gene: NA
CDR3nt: TGTGCCAGTCGTTTGGAAGGAGGGAATACGCAGTATTTT
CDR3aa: CASRLEGGNTQYF

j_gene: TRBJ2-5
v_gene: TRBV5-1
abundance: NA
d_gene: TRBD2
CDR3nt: TGCGCCAGCAGCTTGGGAGCTAGCGCCGCGGGAGTATACTTC
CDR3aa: CASSLGASAAGVYF

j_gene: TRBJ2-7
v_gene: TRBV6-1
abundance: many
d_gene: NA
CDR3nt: TGTGCCAGCAGTTCACCCGGGACACCCCCCTACGAGCAGTACTTC
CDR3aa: CASSSPGTPPYEQYF

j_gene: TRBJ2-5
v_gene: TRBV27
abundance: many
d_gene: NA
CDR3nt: TGTGCCAGCAGTTTGGAGAGGGCAGGGACCCAGTACTTC
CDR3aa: CASSLERAGTQYF